What follows are 15 T cell receptor beta chains derived from one specimen sequenced in a study of blood T cell repertoires in COVID-19. Using immunoSEQ multiplex PCR, the repertoire was profiled, and TCRdb retains in-frame clones only, with some absent. Among over 150,000 clones, roughly 84% were seen once, and the ten largest hold approximately 13%. Material for sequencing was peripheral blood. These receptors were collected from a human donor in a cohort sampled during active COVID-19.

The V gene is TRBV18, the J gene TRBJ2-1; 9 nucleotides line up with TRBD1. Per the germline V gene, CDR1 is KGHSH and CDR2 is LQKENI. The length of the CDR3 is 16 residues. V lost 2 bases to trimming and J lost 10 bases; unmatched junction nucleotides: 12. CDR3 in DNA: TGTGCCAGCTCACCAGGACCGGGACAGGGAGCCCCCGAGCAGTTCTTC. Translated, it gives CASSPGPGQGAPEQFF.

The V gene is TRBV4-1, the J gene TRBJ2-5; tentatively, D is TRBD1 (6 bases). V was clipped by 1 base and J by 6 bases, with 18 bases between them. The germline gives CDR1 MGHRA, CDR2 YSYEKL. The CDR3 loop spans 16 amino acids. CDR3 in DNA: TGCGCCAGCAGCCAAGTTACAGGGAGCTCAGAGAAGACCCAGTACTTC. This translates into CASSQVTGSSEKTQYF.

The rearrangement uses TRBV10-2 and TRBJ2-2; D might be TRBD1 (6 bases). Trimming left V 2 bases short and J 1 base short, with 8 bases between. There are 15 residues in the CDR3. The germline V gene encodes CDR1 WSHSY and CDR2 SAAADI. In DNA, the CDR3 is TGCGCCAGCAGTGAGGGCAGGGGGAACACCGGGGAGCTGTTTTTT. As protein: CASSEGRGNTGELFF.

The chain uses TRBV4-1 and TRBJ1-1, with D perhaps TRBD1 (5 bases). V lost 4 bases, J lost 3 bases, and 21 bases lay in between. The CDR3 has 17 amino acids. Germline V gene sequence: CDR1 MGHRA, CDR2 YSYEKL. The CDR3: CASSPKALPGGYTEAFF. CDR3 DNA: TGCGCCAGCAGCCCCAAAGCCCTACCCGGGGGTTACACTGAAGCTTTCTTT.

This chain uses TRBV28 with TRBJ2-7; D might be TRBD1 (6 bases). The CDR3 runs 16 residues. V was cut by 1 base and J by 5 bases, with 18 bases left in between. Germline loops: CDR1 MDHEN, CDR2 SYDVKM. CDR3 nucleotide sequence: TGTGCCAGCAGTTTATCTGGGGGCAGGATCCCGAACGAGCAGTACTTC. It codes for CASSLSGGRIPNEQYF. The full variable domain, in which reference TRBV28 and TRBJ2-7 provide the parts outside the CDR3, is DVKVTQSSRYLVKRTGEKVFLECVQDMDHENMFWYRQDPGLGLRLIYFSYDVKMKEKGDIPEGYSVSREKKERFSLILESASTNQTSMYLCASSLSGGRIPNEQYFGPGTRLTVT.

The rearrangement links TRBV6-5 to TRBJ1-5; TRBD1 matches at 9 bases. This CDR3 spans 14 amino acids. Germline V gives CDR1 MNHEY, CDR2 SVGAGI. The ends lost 5 bases at V and 8 bases at J; junction bases unmatched: 7. The CDR3, as DNA: TGTGCCAGCAGTCTAACAGGGGGCCATGAGCCCCAGCATTTT. Translating it yields CASSLTGGHEPQHF.

The gene calls are TRBV5-1 and TRBJ1-1, with 7 bases identical to TRBD1. The CDR3 consists of 15 residues. The V segment lost 4 bases and the J segment 0 bases; nucleotides outside the gene matches: 6. Germline values: CDR1 SGHRS, CDR2 YFSETQ. The DNA for the CDR3 is TGCGCCAGCAGCCTTCCCGGGACAGTGAACACTGAAGCTTTCTTT. Its protein is CASSLPGTVNTEAFF.

The chain links TRBV11-2 to TRBJ2-7; 12 bases agree with TRBD2. CDR3 size: 14 residues. Germline V gene lookup returns CDR1 SGHAT and CDR2 FQNNGV. V was clipped by 5 bases and J by 3 bases; unmatched bases: 2. The CDR3 bases are TGTGCCAGCAGCCCGACTAGCGGGAGCTACGAGCAGTACTTC. Encoded protein: CASSPTSGSYEQYF. Based on the CDR3 plus reference TRBV11-2 and TRBJ2-7, the full variable domain is EAGVAQSPRYKIIEKRQSVAFWCNPISGHATLYWYQQILGQGPKLLIQFQNNGVVDDSQLPKDRFSAERLKGVDSTLKIQPAKLEDSAVYLCASSPTSGSYEQYFGPGTRLTVT.

The chain recombines TRBV7-8 with TRBJ2-6, with D possibly matching TRBD2 (5 bases). The germline V gene has CDR1 SGHVS and CDR2 FQNEAQ. V dropped 5 bases and J dropped 4 bases, with 15 bases sitting between them. This CDR3 comprises 16 residues. CDR3 nucleotides: TGTGCCAGCAGCAAAAGCGCGGGTTCCGGGGCCAACGTCCTGACTTTC. This sequence encodes CASSKSAGSGANVLTF. Full variable domain (missing parts from reference TRBV7-8 and TRBJ2-6): GAGVSQSPRYKVAKRGQDVALRCDPISGHVSLFWYQQALGQGPEFLTYFQNEAQLDKSGLPSDRFFAERPEGSVSTLKIQRTQQEDSAVYLCASSKSAGSGANVLTFGAGSRLTVL.

V and J are TRBV3-1 (or the pseudogene TRBV3-2) and TRBJ2-7; no clear D gene. Germline-derived CDR1 and CDR2 are LGHDT and YNNKEL (reference sequence). The CDR3 runs to 15 residues. Trimming took 1 base from V and 1 from J, leaving 11 bases between them. Here the CDR3 reads CASSQAHLTSYEQYF. The CDR3 DNA sequence: TGTGCCAGCAGCCAAGCGCATCTTACATCCTACGAGCAGTACTTC.

This rearrangement joins TRBV7-9 to TRBJ2-7; no clear D gene. CDR1 SEHNR and CDR2 FQNEAQ come from the germline V gene (reference sequence). Trimming removed 0 bases at V and 0 bases at J, with 12 bases between. CDR3 length: 16 residues. CDR3 in amino acids: CASSLALVQNSYEQYF. CDR3 bases: TGTGCCAGCAGCTTAGCCCTCGTTCAGAACTCCTACGAGCAGTACTTC.

V gene TRBV7-9 combines with J gene TRBJ2-1; 9 bases fit TRBD2. The CDR3 length is 17 residues. V dropped 6 bases and J dropped 2; count of bases not matched to a gene: 11. Per the germline V gene, CDR1 is SEHNR and CDR2 is FQNEAQ (reference sequence). CDR3 DNA sequence: TGTGCCAGCAGGCATTTGACTAGCGGCCGCGCCTACAATGAGCAGTTCTTC. This translates into CASRHLTSGRAYNEQFF.

This chain connects TRBV30 to TRBJ2-7; 12 bases align to TRBD2. This CDR3 has 16 amino acids. V was pared by 2 bases and J by 0 bases, with 5 bases of the junction left unmatched. CDR1 and CDR2 (germline): GTSNPN, SVGIG (reference sequence). DNA of the CDR3: TGTGCCTGGAGTCGGCTAGCGGGGGGGTCCTCCTACGAGCAGTACTTC. Protein: CAWSRLAGGSSYEQYF.

The V gene is TRBV2, the J gene TRBJ2-7; the match to TRBD2 covers 10 bases. CDR1 SNHLY and CDR2 FYNNEI come from the germline V gene. This CDR3 has 15 residues. The ends lost 4 bases at V and 2 bases at J; junction bases unmatched: 5. The CDR3 is CASSAALAGPYEQYF. The CDR3 nucleotides are TGTGCCAGCAGTGCCGCACTAGCGGGACCCTACGAGCAGTACTTC.

This clone was observed once. The V and J genes are TRBV4-1 and TRBJ2-5; 9 nucleotides align to TRBD1. There are 17 residues in the CDR3. The ends lost 2 bases at V and 4 bases at J; junction bases unmatched: 11. CDR1 is MGHRA and CDR2 is YSYEKL in the germline V gene. CDR3 sequence (DNA): TGCGCCAGCAGCCAAATAAGAACAGGGGGCTGGGGAGAGACCCAGTACTTC. This sequence encodes CASSQIRTGGWGETQYF.